This TCR beta chain comes out of a study of PD-L1 blockade in urothelial cancer. Study in general: Patients' prior chemotherapy regimens numbered 0 to 3. Blood analysis occurred 3 weeks (second dose) and 6 weeks after treatment start.

The cohort comprised individuals with locally advanced or metastatic urothelial carcinoma. Produced via immunoSEQ multiplex PCR; TCRdb's table is partial and in-frame only. The table shows 25,000 to 35,000 clones, with about 89% occurring only once. The CDR3 runs 14 residues. In germline, CDR1 is MNHEY, CDR2 SVGAGI. V lost 0 bases and J 1 base, leaving 7 bases between the germline ends. V is TRBV6-5 and J is TRBJ2-7; D perhaps matches TRBD1 (6 bases). Sequencing used PBMCs, obtained around atezolizumab (anti-PD-L1) treatment. The receptor comes from a man in his fifties with urothelial cancer. The CDR3 coding sequence is TGTGCCAGCAGTTACTCCGGACAGTCCTACGAGCAGTACTTC. Translated, it gives CASSYSGQSYEQYF.